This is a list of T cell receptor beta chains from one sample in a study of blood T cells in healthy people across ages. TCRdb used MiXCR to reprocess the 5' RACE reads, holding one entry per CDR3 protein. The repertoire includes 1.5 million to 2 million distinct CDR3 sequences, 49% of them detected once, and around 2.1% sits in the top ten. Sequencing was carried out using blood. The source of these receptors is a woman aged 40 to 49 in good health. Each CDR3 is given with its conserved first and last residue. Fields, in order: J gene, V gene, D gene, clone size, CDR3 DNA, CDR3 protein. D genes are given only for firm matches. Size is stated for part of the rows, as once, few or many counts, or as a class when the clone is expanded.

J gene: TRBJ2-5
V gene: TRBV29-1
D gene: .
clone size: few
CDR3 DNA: TGCAGCGTTGAGAGGGAGTATAAGGACAGACAAGAGACCCAGTACTTC
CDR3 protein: CSVEREYKDRQETQYF

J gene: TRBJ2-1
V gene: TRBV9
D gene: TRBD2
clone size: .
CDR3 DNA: TGTGCCAGCAGCGTAGAGCCTAGCGGGGGCTACAATGAGCAGTTCTTC
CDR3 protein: CASSVEPSGGYNEQFF

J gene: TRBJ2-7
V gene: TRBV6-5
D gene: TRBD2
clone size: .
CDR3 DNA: TGTGCCAGCAGTTACTTAGGGACTAGCGGGGGGGACAATGAGCAGTACTTC
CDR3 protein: CASSYLGTSGGDNEQYF

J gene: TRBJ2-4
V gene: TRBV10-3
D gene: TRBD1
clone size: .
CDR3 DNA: TGTGCCATCGGGCCGGGACAGGGTCTAGCCAAAAACATTCAGTACTTC
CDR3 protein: CAIGPGQGLAKNIQYF

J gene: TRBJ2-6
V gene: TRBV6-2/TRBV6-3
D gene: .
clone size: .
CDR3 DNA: TGTGCCAGCCTGGGGGGCCACTCTGGGGCCAACGTCCTGACTTTC
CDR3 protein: CASLGGHSGANVLTF

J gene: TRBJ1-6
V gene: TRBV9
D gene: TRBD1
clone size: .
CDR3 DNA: TGTGCCAGCAACACCGGGACAGGGGGCTCGGGTTCACCCCTCCACTTT
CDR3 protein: CASNTGTGGSGSPLHF

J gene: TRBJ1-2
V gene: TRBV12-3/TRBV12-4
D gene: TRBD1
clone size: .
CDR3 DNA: TGTGCCAGCAGGGACCATGGGACAGGAGAAGGCTACACCTTC
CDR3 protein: CASRDHGTGEGYTF

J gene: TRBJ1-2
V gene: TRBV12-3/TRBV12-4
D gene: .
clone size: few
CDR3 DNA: TGTGCCAGCAGTTACGTAGATGGCTACACCTTC
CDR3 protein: CASSYVDGYTF

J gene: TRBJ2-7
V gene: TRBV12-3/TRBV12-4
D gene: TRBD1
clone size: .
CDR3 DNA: TGTGCCAGCAGTGCCCGACAGGGAAGAAGAGAGCCCCAGTACTTC
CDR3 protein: CASSARQGRREPQYF

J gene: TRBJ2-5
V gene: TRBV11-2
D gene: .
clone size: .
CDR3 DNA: TGTGCCAGCAGCTTAGCACTAGGGGGGGAAAGCGCGGAGACCCAGTACTTC
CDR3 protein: CASSLALGGESAETQYF

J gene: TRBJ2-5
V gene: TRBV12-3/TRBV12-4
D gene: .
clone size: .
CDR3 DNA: TGTGCCAGCAGCCCCTCCTCTCGGGGGCGCGAGACCCAGTACTTC
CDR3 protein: CASSPSSRGRETQYF

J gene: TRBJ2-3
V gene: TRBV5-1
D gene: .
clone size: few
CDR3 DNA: TGCGCCAGCAGCCATCTGGGGGAGGGCACAGATACGCAGTATTTT
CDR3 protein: CASSHLGEGTDTQYF

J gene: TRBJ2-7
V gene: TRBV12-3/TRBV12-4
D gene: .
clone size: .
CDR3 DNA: TGTGCCAGCAATACTCAATCGGGCGGATCCTACGAGCAGTACTTC
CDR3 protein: CASNTQSGGSYEQYF

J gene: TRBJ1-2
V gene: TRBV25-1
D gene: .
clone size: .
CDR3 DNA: TGTGCCAGCAGTGAATGGGGGGGCTCTGGCTACACCTTC
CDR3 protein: CASSEWGGSGYTF

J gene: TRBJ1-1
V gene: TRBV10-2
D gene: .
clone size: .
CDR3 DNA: TGCGCCAGCAGTGGGGCGGTCATGAACACTGAAGCTTTCTTT
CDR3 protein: CASSGAVMNTEAFF

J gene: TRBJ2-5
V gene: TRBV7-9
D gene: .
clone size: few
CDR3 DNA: TGTGCCAGCAGCCACCGGGACCAAGAGACCCAGTACTTC
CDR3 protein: CASSHRDQETQYF

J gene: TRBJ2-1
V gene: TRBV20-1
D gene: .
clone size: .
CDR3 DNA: TGCAGTGCTAAGGTATCAGGGCGTAGCAATGAGCAGTTCTTC
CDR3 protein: CSAKVSGRSNEQFF

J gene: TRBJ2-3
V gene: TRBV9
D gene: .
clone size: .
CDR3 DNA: TGTGCCAGCAGCACCCGGTCAGCCTCGGGGGATACGCAGTATTTT
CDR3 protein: CASSTRSASGDTQYF

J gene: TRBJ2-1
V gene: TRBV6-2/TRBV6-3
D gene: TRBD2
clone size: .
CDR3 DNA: TGTGCCAGCAGGAGCGGGGGGCACAGCTCCTACAATGAGCAGTTCTTC
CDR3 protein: CASRSGGHSSYNEQFF

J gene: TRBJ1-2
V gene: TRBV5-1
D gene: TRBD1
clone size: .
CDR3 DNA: TGCGCCAGCAAAAACTCAGGGGGCTATGGCTACACCTTC
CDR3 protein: CASKNSGGYGYTF

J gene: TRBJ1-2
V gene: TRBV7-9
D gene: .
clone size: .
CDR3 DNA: TGTGCCAGCAGCCTTCCATTACAGGGCGGTTACGGCTACACCTTC
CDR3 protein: CASSLPLQGGYGYTF

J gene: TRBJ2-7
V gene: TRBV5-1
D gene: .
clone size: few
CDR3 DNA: TGCGCCAGCAGCTTGGCGGGGAGCGGCTACGAGCAGTACTTC
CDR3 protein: CASSLAGSGYEQYF

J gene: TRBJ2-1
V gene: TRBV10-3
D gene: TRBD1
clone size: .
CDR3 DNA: TGTGCCATCAGGCCGGGACAGGGTGAAAATGAGCAGTTCTTC
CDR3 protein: CAIRPGQGENEQFF

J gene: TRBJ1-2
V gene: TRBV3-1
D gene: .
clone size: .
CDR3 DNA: TGTGCCAGCAGCCCGGACCTTCGTCAGTACAGTAACTATGGCTACACCTTC
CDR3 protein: CASSPDLRQYSNYGYTF

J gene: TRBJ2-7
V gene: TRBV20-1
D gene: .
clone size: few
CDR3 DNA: TGCAGTGCTAGCCGGCCCCCTCTCTACGAGCAGTACTTC
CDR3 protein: CSASRPPLYEQYF

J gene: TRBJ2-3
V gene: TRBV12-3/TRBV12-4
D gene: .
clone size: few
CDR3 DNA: TGTGCCAGCTCCCCCCCAGGGACCACAGATACGCAGTATTTT
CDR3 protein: CASSPPGTTDTQYF

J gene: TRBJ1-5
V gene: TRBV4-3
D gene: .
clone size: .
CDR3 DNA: TGCGCCAGCAGCCAAGATAGCCTTGGGGGTCAGCCCCAGCATTTT
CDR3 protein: CASSQDSLGGQPQHF

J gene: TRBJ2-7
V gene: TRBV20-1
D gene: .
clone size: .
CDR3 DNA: TGCAGTGCTGCCTCTCCAGGGGCGGGCTACGAGCAGTACTTC
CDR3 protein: CSAASPGAGYEQYF

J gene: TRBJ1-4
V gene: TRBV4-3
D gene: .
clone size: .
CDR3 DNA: TGCGCCAGCAGCCTACGACCGGGGCCGAAGGGGCGTAATCGGAGTGAAAAACTGTTTTTT
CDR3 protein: CASSLRPGPKGRNRSEKLFF

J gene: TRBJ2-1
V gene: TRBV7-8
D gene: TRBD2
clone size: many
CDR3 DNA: TGTGCCAGCAGCTTAGCTAGCGGGACCTACAATGAGCAGTTCTTC
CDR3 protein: CASSLASGTYNEQFF

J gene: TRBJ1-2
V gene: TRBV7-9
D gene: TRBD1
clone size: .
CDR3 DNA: TGTGCCAGCAGCCTCCAGGGGGGGATTAACTATGGCTACACCTTC
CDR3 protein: CASSLQGGINYGYTF